This TCR beta chain originates from a study of T cells in Graves' hyperthyroidism and ophthalmopathy. The CDR3 length is 16 residues. V lost 0 bases and J 3 bases, leaving 16 bases between the germline ends. Germline lookup yields CDR1 SGHDT and CDR2 YYEEEE. RNA transcripts provided the source from which TCR beta CDR3 regions were amplified. RT-PCR in the first round (using the HTBI primer set) targeted the TCR CDR3. MiXCR was run by TCRdb on the multiplex PCR reads, yielding one entry per CDR3 protein. The table records 85,000 to 110,000 distinct CDR3 sequences, approximately 48% of them present only once.

Sequencing was carried out using blood. The rearrangement joins TRBV5-6 to TRBJ2-7; no clear D gene. This clonotype originated in a man aged 40-55 years with Graves' hyperthyroidism. CDR3 DNA sequence: TGTGCCAGCAGCTTGGATTCCCCGGGCTATGGCTACGAGCAGTACTTC. Its protein product is CASSLDSPGYGYEQYF.